This T cell receptor (beta chain) was captured by sequencing in a study of cytomegalovirus exposure and HLA in healthy donors. On the study more broadly: As released early, the data held 70 million to 95 million unique TCRs from HLA-typed donors. Among the approximately 410 genotyped donors, about 81% were placed in the Caucasian-associated ancestry cluster. Study results and caveats: Most of the TCR beta V segments (in an earlier analysis) were productive either about 87% or about 30% of the time. Researchers reported in a later analysis that a missense DCLRE1C variant was tied to TCR beta V- and J-gene trimming.

The PCR was carried out with 60 Vbeta primers and 13 Jbeta primers. Sequencing was performed with immunoSEQ multiplex PCR; in TCRdb, only in-frame clones are kept and a portion is missing. The sample has about 37,000 clones; the top ten hold more than 4.5%. About this clone: Its specificity is not known.

This TCR came from a human donor in good health. The specimen sequenced was PBMCs.

The CDR3 loop reads CASSERQVGRYGYTF. In DNA form, the CDR3 reads TGTGCCAGCAGTGAACGACAGGTCGGTCGGTATGGCTACACCTTC. The chain is built from TRBV2 and TRBJ1-2, with D possibly TRBD1 on 6 matching bases. Germline values: CDR1 SNHLY, CDR2 FYNNEI. The V gene lost 2 bases and the J gene lost 5 bases, with 15 bases spanning the gap. The CDR3 extends over 15 amino acids.